One T cell receptor (beta chain) is described in this entry. Its specificity is unknown. The sample belongs to a study of PD-1 blockade in classical Hodgkin lymphoma. Whole-study findings and limits: Factors driving the repertoire differences, possibly disease activity or prior therapy, remain undefined. Before treatment, TCR diversity in newly diagnosed patients was reportedly lower than in healthy donors.

TCRdb's table, derived via immunoSEQ multiplex PCR, lists solely in-frame clones and lacks some. This table holds approximately 31,000 clones, approximately 94% found once. CDR3 length: 17 residues. The V gene's germline CDR1 is SGHDN and CDR2 FVKESK. V shed 4 bases and J shed 1 base, with 19 bases lying between them. Time point: newly diagnosed, previously untreated cHL patient sample. Newly diagnosed classical Hodgkin lymphoma PBMCs, still untreated, provided the comparison samples. The sample taken for sequencing was peripheral blood mononuclear cells (PBMCs). The chain uses TRBV14 and TRBJ1-1, with D possibly TRBD1 on 6 matching bases. The clonotype comes from a human donor with classical Hodgkin lymphoma. The CDR3 nucleotides read TGTGCCAGCAGCCTCCTTAACCTCAGGGGACCGAACACTGAAGCTTTCTTT. The encoded protein is CASSLLNLRGPNTEAFF.